In its sample, the clone carrying this T cell receptor (beta chain) was seen many times. Its cognate antigen is unknown. This specimen comes from a study of Graves' ophthalmopathy and Graves' hyperthyroidism. Per germline, CDR1 SGHRS and CDR2 YFSETQ. Trimming removed 3 bases from V and 6 bases from J, with 15 bases in between. The CDR3 loop spans 15 amino acids. Study-level findings and limits: Blood contained most expanded thyroid clonotypes exceeding 0.001 frequency.

For repertoire sequencing, the TCR beta CDR3 regions were amplified from RNA transcripts. HTBI primers served in a first-round RT-PCR, which a second-round multiplex PCR followed. MiXCR, run by TCRdb on the multiplex PCR reads, gives a single entry per CDR3 protein. Of 350,000 or so distinct CDR3 sequences detected, roughly a sixth appear once; the ten largest clones hold 9% to 15%. The clonotype originates from an adult man with Graves' ophthalmopathy. V and J are TRBV5-1 and TRBJ2-2, with D tentatively TRBD1 (6 bases). The sample taken for sequencing was peripheral blood. The CDR3 nucleotides read TGCGCCAGCAGCTCCCGACAGGATCATGCCGGGGAGCTGTTTTTT. The encoded protein is CASSSRQDHAGELFF.